Here is one T cell receptor beta chain with its context. Its antigen is still unknown. Sequenced by immunoSEQ multiplex PCR; TCRdb stores in-frame clones only, minus some. The sample has 45,000 to 70,000 clones, around 92% seen once. Specified time point: baseline, week 1 (first vaccination visit). The treatment: pre-vaccination baseline after standard-of-care therapy. New IDH1-mutant, ATRX-lost WHO grade 3 or 4 astrocytomas occurred in donors. The data are from a study of a mutant IDH1 vaccine in newly diagnosed glioma. Study-level findings and limits: Shifts in the top peripheral T cell clonotypes seemed unrelated to pseudoprogression.

Germline V gene sequence: CDR1 SEHNR, CDR2 FQNEAQ (reference sequence). V lost 6 bases, J lost 0 bases, and 14 bases lay in between. CDR3 length: 15 amino acids. This sequence joins TRBV7-9 and TRBJ2-5; D is possibly TRBD2 (6 bases). The clonotype comes from a man aged 45-60 years with glioma. The material was PBMCs, obtained from a glioma patient treated with radiotherapy, temozolomide or both. CDR3 DNA sequence: TGTGCCAGCAGGGGACTTGCCATGTACCAAGAGACCCAGTACTTC. Its protein product is CASRGLAMYQETQYF.